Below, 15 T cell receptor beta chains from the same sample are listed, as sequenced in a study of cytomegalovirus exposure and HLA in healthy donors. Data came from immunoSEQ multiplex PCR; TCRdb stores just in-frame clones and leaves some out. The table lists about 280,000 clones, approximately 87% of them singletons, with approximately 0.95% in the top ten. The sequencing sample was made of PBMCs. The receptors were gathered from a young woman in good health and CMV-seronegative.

CDR3 coding DNA: TGTGCCAGCAGCCGGACAGGGAGTGGGGGAAGCACAGATACGCAGTATTTT. It specifies CASSRTGSGGSTDTQYF. The rearrangement links TRBV7-2 to TRBJ2-3, with 8 bases identical to TRBD1. The germline gives CDR1 SGHTA, CDR2 FQGNSA. This CDR3 is 17 amino acids long. V gave up 5 bases and J gave up 0 bases; unmatched junction bases: 10.

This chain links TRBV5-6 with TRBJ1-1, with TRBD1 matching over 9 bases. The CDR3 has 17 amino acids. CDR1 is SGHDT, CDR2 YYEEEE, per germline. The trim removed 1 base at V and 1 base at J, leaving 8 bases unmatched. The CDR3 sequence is CASSLNRGQSPNTEAFF. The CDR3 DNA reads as TGTGCCAGCAGCTTGAACAGGGGGCAGAGTCCGAACACTGAAGCTTTCTTT.

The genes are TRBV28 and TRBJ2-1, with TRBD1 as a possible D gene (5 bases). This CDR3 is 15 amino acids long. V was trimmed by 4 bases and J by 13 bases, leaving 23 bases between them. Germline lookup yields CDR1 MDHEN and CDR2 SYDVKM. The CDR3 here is CASSSRQLGQGVQFF. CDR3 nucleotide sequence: TGTGCCAGCAGTTCTCGGCAATTGGGTCAGGGCGTACAGTTCTTC.

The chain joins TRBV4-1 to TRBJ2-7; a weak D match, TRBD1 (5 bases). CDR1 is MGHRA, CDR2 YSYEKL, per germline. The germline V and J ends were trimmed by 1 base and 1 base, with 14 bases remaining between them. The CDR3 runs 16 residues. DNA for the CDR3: TGCGCCAGCAGCCAAGCATCAGGGTCCCCTTCCTACGAGCAGTACTTC. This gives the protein CASSQASGSPSYEQYF.

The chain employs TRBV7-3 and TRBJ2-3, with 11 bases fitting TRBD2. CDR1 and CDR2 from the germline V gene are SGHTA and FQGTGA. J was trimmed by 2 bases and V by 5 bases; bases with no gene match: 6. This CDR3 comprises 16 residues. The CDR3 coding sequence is TGTGCCAGCAGCATAGGGACTAGCGGTACCACAGATACGCAGTATTTT. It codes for CASSIGTSGTTDTQYF.

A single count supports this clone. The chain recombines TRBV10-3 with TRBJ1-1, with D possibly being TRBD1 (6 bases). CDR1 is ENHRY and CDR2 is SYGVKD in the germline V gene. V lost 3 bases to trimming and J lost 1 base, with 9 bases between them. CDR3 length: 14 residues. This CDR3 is CAISEDRKNTEAFF. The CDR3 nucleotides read TGTGCCATCAGTGAAGACAGGAAGAACACTGAAGCTTTCTTT.

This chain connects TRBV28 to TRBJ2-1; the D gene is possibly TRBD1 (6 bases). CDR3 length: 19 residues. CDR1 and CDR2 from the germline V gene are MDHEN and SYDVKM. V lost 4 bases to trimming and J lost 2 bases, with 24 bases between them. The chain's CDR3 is CASSSYWEQGRLPYNEQFF. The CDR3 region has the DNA TGTGCCAGCAGTTCTTATTGGGAACAGGGAAGGTTGCCCTACAATGAGCAGTTCTTC.

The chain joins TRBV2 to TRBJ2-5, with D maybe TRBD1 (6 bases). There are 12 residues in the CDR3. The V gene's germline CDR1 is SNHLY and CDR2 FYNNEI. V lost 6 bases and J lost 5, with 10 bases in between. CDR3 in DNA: TGTGCCAGCAGGGGGGCTCACGAGACCCAGTACTTC. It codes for CASRGAHETQYF.

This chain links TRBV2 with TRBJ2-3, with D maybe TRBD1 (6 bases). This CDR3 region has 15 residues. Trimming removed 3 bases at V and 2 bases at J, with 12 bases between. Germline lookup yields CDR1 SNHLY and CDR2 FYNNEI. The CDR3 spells CASSDGQIHTDTQYF. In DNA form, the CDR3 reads TGTGCCAGCAGTGATGGACAGATACACACAGATACGCAGTATTTT.

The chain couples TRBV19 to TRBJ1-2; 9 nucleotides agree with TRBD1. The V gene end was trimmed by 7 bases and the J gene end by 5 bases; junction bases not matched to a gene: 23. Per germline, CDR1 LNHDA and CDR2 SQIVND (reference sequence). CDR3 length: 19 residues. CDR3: CASTPRPGTGFFSRYGYTF. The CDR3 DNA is TGTGCCAGTACCCCCCGCCCGGGGACAGGGTTTTTTTCTCGTTATGGCTACACCTTC.

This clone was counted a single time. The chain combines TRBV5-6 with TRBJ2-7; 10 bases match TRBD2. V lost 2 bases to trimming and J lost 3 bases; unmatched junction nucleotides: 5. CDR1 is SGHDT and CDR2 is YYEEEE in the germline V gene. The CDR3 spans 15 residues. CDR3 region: CASSFGTSEIYEQYF. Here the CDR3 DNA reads TGTGCCAGCAGCTTCGGGACTAGCGAGATCTACGAGCAGTACTTC.

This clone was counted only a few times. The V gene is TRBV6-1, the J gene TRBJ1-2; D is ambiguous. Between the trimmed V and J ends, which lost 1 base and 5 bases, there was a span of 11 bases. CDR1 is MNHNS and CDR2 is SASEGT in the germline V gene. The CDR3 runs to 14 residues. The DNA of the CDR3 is TGTGCCAGCAGTGAAGGAGTTGAGGGATATGGCTACACCTTC. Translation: CASSEGVEGYGYTF.

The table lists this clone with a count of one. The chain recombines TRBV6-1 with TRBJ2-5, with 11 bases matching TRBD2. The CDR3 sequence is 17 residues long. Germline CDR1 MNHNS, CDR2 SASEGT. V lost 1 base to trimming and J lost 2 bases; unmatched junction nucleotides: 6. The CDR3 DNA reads TGTGCCAGCAGTGAAGAGTCGCGACTAGCGGGACAAGAGACCCAGTACTTC. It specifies CASSEESRLAGQETQYF.

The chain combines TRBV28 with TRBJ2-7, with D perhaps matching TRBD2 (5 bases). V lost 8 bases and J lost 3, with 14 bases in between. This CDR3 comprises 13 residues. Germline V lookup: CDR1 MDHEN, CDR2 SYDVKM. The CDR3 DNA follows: TGTGCCAGCGGTCCGGGGTCACTCTACGAGCAGTACTTC. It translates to CASGPGSLYEQYF.

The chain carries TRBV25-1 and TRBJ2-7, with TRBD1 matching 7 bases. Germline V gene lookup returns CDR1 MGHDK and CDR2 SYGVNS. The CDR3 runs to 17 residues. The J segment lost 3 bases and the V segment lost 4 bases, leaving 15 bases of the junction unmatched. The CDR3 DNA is TGTGCCAGCAGTGGGCCCCCCAGACAGGGTCGAGGCTACGAGCAGTACTTC. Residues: CASSGPPRQGRGYEQYF.